This TCR beta chain was recorded in a study of neurological immune-mediated disorders. Regarding the study as a whole: Phylogenetic analysis grouped 18 of 34 multiple sclerosis patients' repertoires together, suggesting a possible repertoire signature. There were no CDR3 amino acid sequences shared by expanded clones across subjects, a result suggesting private repertoires in all groups. The multiple sclerosis repertoire cluster showed no association with any clinical or MRI feature. The authors stated that larger cohorts are needed.

Noted time point: longitudinal time-point 2. This CDR3 has 15 amino acids. V gave up 4 bases and J gave up 6 bases; unmatched junction bases: 7. The V gene's germline CDR1 is KGHDR and CDR2 SFDVKD. The cDNA came from 5'RACE with 10-nucleotide random UMIs. MiXCR, run by TCRdb on the 5' RACE reads, gives a single entry per CDR3 protein. This table holds tens of thousands of distinct CDR3 sequences, 5.8% found once. This clonotype was detected ten times or more. Its antigen is not known. The receptor was isolated from a woman aged 60 to 75 with multiple sclerosis. The sample taken for sequencing was PBMCs. This chain connects TRBV24-1 to TRBJ1-5; 8 positions match TRBD1. CDR3 sequence (DNA): TGTGCCACCAGTGAAGGGACAGGTGGGAGTCAGCCCCAGCATTTT. It encodes CATSEGTGGSQPQHF.